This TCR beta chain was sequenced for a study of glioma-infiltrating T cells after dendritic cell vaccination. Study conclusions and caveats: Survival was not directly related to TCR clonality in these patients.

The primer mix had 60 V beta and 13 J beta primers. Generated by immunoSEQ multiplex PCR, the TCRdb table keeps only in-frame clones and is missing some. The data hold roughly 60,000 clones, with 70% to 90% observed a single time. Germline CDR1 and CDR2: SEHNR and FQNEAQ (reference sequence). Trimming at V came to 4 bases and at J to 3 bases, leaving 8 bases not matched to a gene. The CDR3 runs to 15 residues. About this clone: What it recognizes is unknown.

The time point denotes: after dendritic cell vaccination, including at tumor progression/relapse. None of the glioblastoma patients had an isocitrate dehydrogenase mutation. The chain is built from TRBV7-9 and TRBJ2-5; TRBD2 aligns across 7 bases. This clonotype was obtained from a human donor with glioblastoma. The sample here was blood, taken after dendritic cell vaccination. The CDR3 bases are TGTGCCAGCAGCTACACGACTAGCAGAGAAGAGACCCAGTACTTC. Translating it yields CASSYTTSREETQYF.